Listed here is a single TCR beta chain. The sample comes from a study of blood T cell repertoires in COVID-19. At the level of the study: The samples span acute and convalescent COVID-19 from the United States, Italy and Spain. The cDNA or gDNA used as material had been derived from T cells, B-cell-depleted T cells, or PBMCs.

Under the authors' procedure: Reference gene primer amplification in the assay estimated nucleated cell counts. This table comes from immunoSEQ multiplex PCR, and its TCRdb copy is limited to in-frame clones, with some not included. V and J calls plus clone size are reproduced from that table; the DNA served to infer D and trimming. The sample shows approximately 110,000 clones, 80% to 90% of them seen only once. The receptor comes from a human donor in a cohort sampled during active COVID-19. The sequenced sample was peripheral blood.

CDR3 DNA: TGCGCCAGCACCCTGGGCGACTCTGGGGCCAACGTCCTGACTTTC. Protein: CASTLGDSGANVLTF. The V gene is TRBV5-1, the J gene TRBJ2-6; no reliable D call. The CDR3 length is 15 residues. The V gene lost 6 bases and the J gene lost 0 bases, with 10 bases spanning the gap. Germline V gene lookup returns CDR1 SGHRS and CDR2 YFSETQ.